The 12 T cell receptor beta chains below come from one sample, sequenced in a study of shared clonotypes between healthy human individuals. Data came from immunoSEQ multiplex PCR; TCRdb stores just in-frame clones and leaves some out. The sample consists of around 720,000 clones, roughly 73% of them appearing once. Sequencing was performed on memory CD4+ T cells sorted from blood. Subset indicated: CD45RA-negative fraction. Source of these receptors: a woman aged 25 to 39 in good health.

V usage is TRBV28 and J usage is TRBJ2-1; D is perhaps TRBD1 or TRBD2 (5 bases each). Germline V CDR1 and CDR2: MDHEN, SYDVKM. V was clipped by 6 bases and J by 9 bases, with 21 bases between them. The CDR3 is 15 amino acids. CDR3 sequence reads: CASSHSSTRGPEQFF. The DNA for the CDR3 is TGTGCCAGCAGCCACTCTTCTACTAGGGGCCCTGAGCAGTTCTTC.

V gene TRBV28 combines with J gene TRBJ1-2; 10 nucleotides align to TRBD1. CDR1 and CDR2 from the germline V gene are MDHEN and SYDVKM. V shed 6 bases, J shed 8 bases, and the junction held 6 bases outside the gene matches. The CDR3 covers 13 residues. The CDR3 DNA reads TGTGCCAGCAGGACAGGGGGCGCGGGAGGCTACACCTTC. Translated: CASRTGGAGGYTF.

The table lists this clone with many counts. The same CDR3 also results from other DNA sequences found in this sample. J is TRBJ2-3 and V is TRBV11-2, with D hard to call. Deletions cut 3 bases from V and 2 bases from J, with 3 bases between. CDR3 size: 12 residues. Germline assignment: CDR1 SGHAT and CDR2 FQNNGV. CDR3 residues: CASSLSTDTQYF. Written as DNA, the CDR3 is TGTGCCAGCAGCTTGTCCACAGATACGCAGTATTTT.

The chain uses TRBV6-1 and TRBJ2-1, with 7 bases fitting TRBD2. J gave up 7 bases and V 8 bases, and 11 bases lay outside the gene matches. The germline V gene has CDR1 MNHNS and CDR2 SASEGT. The CDR3 contains 14 residues. The CDR3 spells CASSPRGRVNEQFF. The CDR3 region has the DNA TGTGCCAGCTCCCCTCGGGGGAGGGTAAATGAGCAGTTCTTC.

The V and J genes are TRBV30 and TRBJ1-1; D is undetermined. The CDR3 contains 13 residues. The germline gives CDR1 GTSNPN, CDR2 SVGIG (reference sequence). Trimming cost V 4 bases and J 1 base, with 10 bases left between them. As DNA, the CDR3 is TGTGCCTGGAACGTTTTCGGGAACACTGAAGCTTTCTTT. Encoded protein: CAWNVFGNTEAFF.

This clone was observed a handful of times. The chain has TRBV21-1 and TRBJ2-7; the D call in the table, TRBD1, was not verified against the DNA. TRBV21-1 is tagged as a pseudogene. This CDR3 region has 15 residues. CDR3 sequence reads: CASSNWDRGQYEQYF. The DNA for the CDR3 is TGTGCCAGCAGCAACTGGGACAGGGGGCAATACGAGCAGTACTTC.

The chain is built from TRBV18 and TRBJ2-3, with a tentative D call TRBD2 (5 bases). Trimming removed 3 bases at V and 7 bases at J, with 8 bases between. The germline V gene encodes CDR1 KGHSH and CDR2 LQKENI. This CDR3 is built from 12 residues. The CDR3 region has the DNA TGTGCCAGCTCACCTTCGGACTATACGCAGTATTTT. Protein sequence: CASSPSDYTQYF.

This clone was recorded once. V gene TRBV4-1 combines with J gene TRBJ2-1, with 7 bases fitting TRBD2. Trimming removed 1 base from V and 0 bases from J; junction bases left unmatched: 15. Germline V gene sequence: CDR1 MGHRA, CDR2 YSYEKL. CDR3 length: 20 residues. The CDR3 protein is CASSQGAKGLPSGSYNEQFF. CDR3 DNA: TGCGCCAGCAGCCAAGGTGCCAAAGGACTACCTAGCGGCTCCTACAATGAGCAGTTCTTC.

This clone has more than one count but fewer than ten. V gene TRBV18 combines with J gene TRBJ2-5, with D uncertain. From germline, CDR1 is KGHSH and CDR2 LQKENI. V was shortened by 0 bases and J by 0 bases, with 11 bases between the two germline ends. The CDR3 has 16 residues. The CDR3 region has the DNA TGTGCCAGCTCACCACCCCCTGGGCAGTACCAAGAGACCCAGTACTTC. This codes for CASSPPPGQYQETQYF.

This clone was found a few times. This chain joins TRBV5-1 and TRBJ1-3, with a tentative D call TRBD1 (5 bases). This CDR3 is 14 amino acids long. Trimming removed 4 bases from V and 4 bases from J, with 12 bases in between. In germline, CDR1 is SGHRS, CDR2 YFSETQ. CDR3 residues: CASSPGGEGNTIYF. In DNA, the CDR3 is TGCGCCAGCAGCCCTGGGGGGGAAGGAAACACCATATATTTT.

The chain uses TRBV29-1 and TRBJ1-2; D is undetermined. Germline V lookup: CDR1 SQVTM, CDR2 ANQGSEA. V was cut by 6 bases and J by 1 base, with 15 bases left in between. CDR3 length: 14 residues. CDR3 sequence: CSVSFSRGNYGYTF. Here the CDR3 DNA reads TGCAGCGTGAGCTTCTCCCGGGGTAACTATGGCTACACCTTC.

V and J are TRBV11-3 and TRBJ2-1; 11 positions agree with TRBD2. V shed 6 bases and J 8 bases; nucleotides not matched to a gene: 15. The germline gives CDR1 SGHNT, CDR2 YENEEA. The CDR3 contains 17 residues. CDR3 bases: TGTGCCAGCAGTGGGGGTAGCGGGAGGGCCATTATAGATGAGCAGTTCTTC. The encoded protein is CASSGGSGRAIIDEQFF. Based on the CDR3 plus reference TRBV11-3 and TRBJ2-1, the full variable domain is EAGVVQSPRYKIIEKKQPVAFWCNPISGHNTLYWYLQNLGQGPELLIRYENEEAVDDSQLPKDRFSAERLKGVDSTLKIQPAELGDSAVYLCASSGGSGRAIIDEQFFGPGTRLTVL.